These T cell receptor beta chains were read from a single sample in a study of identical twins. TCRdb reprocessed the 5' RACE reads via MiXCR and lists one record per CDR3 protein. The sample gives around 1.7 million distinct CDR3 sequences, roughly 35% of which show up once; under 0.35% is in the top ten. The sample comprised cord blood. Receptor source: a newborn girl in good health. CDR3s include the opening cysteine and the closing phenylalanine or tryptophan. Fields, in order: D gene, clone size, J gene, V gene, CDR3 DNA, CDR3 protein. A D gene is named only where the DNA matches it firmly. Not all rows give a size; the values are once, few, many and, for expanded clones, a class.

>TRBD2|-|TRBJ2-3|TRBV11-2
TGTGCCAGCAGCTTAGGTCGCGGGGGGGCCGCGGCGCAGTATTTT
CASSLGRGGAAAQYF
>TRBD2|few|TRBJ2-1|TRBV6-6
TGTGCCAGCAGTTCCAGACTAGCGGGCCTTTACAATGAGCAGTTCTTC
CASSSRLAGLYNEQFF
>TRBD2|-|TRBJ2-3|TRBV7-2
TGTGCCAGCAGCTTAGGGCCCTGGGCGGGAGTCATAGGCGATACGCAGTATTTT
CASSLGPWAGVIGDTQYF
>TRBD1|many|TRBJ2-7|TRBV20-1
TGCAGTGCTAGAGATCGTGGACAGGGCGCCTACGAGCAGTACTTC
CSARDRGQGAYEQYF
>TRBD1|few|TRBJ1-2|TRBV10-3
TGTGCCATCAGGGGGACAGGGGGCGGCTACACCTTC
CAIRGTGGGYTF
>TRBD2|-|TRBJ2-3|TRBV20-1
TGCAGTGCTAGAGTGGGGAAGCGGGGGGCTCGTGCAGATACGCAGTATTTT
CSARVGKRGARADTQYF
>-|few|TRBJ2-1|TRBV5-1
TGCGCCAGCAGCTCAACTAGCACCCGAAAATACAATGAGCAGTTCTTC
CASSSTSTRKYNEQFF
>TRBD2|-|TRBJ2-5|TRBV5-1
TGCGCCAGCAGCAATGGACTAGCGGGAGTGGGGCTCTACAATGAGCAGTACTTC
CASSNGLAGVGLYNEQYF
>-|few|TRBJ1-5|TRBV30
TGTGCCTGGAGCGAAATATCTCACCTGCCCCAGCATTTT
CAWSEISHLPQHF
>TRBD1|many|TRBJ2-3|TRBV5-1
TGCGCCAGCAGCCCGGGACAGGGAAATACGCAGTATTTT
CASSPGQGNTQYF
>TRBD2|-|TRBJ2-7|TRBV7-2
TGTGCCAACAGCTTTGGCCGGACTAGCGGGAGCTACGAGCAGTACTTC
CANSFGRTSGSYEQYF
>TRBD1|-|TRBJ2-3|TRBV5-1
TGCGCCAGCAGCTTGGGACAGGGCCCAAGTAGCACAGATACGCAGTATTTT
CASSLGQGPSSTDTQYF
>-|few|TRBJ2-7|TRBV20-1
TGCAGTGCTAGAGATGGGATCCGTAAGGACGAGCAGTACTTC
CSARDGIRKDEQYF
>TRBD2|many|TRBJ2-1|TRBV4-2
TGTGCCAGCAGCCAAAGCGGGAGTGGGAACAATGAGCAGTTCTTC
CASSQSGSGNNEQFF
>-|few|TRBJ1-2|TRBV3-1
TGTGCCAGCAGCCAAGGGACACCCGATCGGGGCTACACCTTC
CASSQGTPDRGYTF
>TRBD2|-|TRBJ2-1|TRBV28
TGTGCCAGCAGCCGTGGACTAGCGTGGAATGAGCAGTTCTTC
CASSRGLAWNEQFF
>-|-|TRBJ2-7|TRBV6-5
TGTGCCAGCAGTTACAACTCCTACAATGAGCAGTACTTC
CASSYNSYNEQYF
>TRBD1|-|TRBJ1-2|TRBV5-1
TGCGCCAGCAGCGAGGGACAGCCCTATGGCTACACCTTC
CASSEGQPYGYTF
>TRBD1|-|TRBJ2-7|TRBV6-2/TRBV6-3
TGTGCCAGCAGACGGACAGGTTCCGAGCAGTACTTC
CASRRTGSEQYF
>TRBD1|few|TRBJ1-6|TRBV25-1
TGTGCCAGCAGTGGCATCAGGACAGGGGACTCACCCCTCCACTTT
CASSGIRTGDSPLHF
>-|few|TRBJ2-7|TRBV27
TGTGCCAGCAGTTTAGGCTACACCTCCTCCTACGAGCAGTACTTC
CASSLGYTSSYEQYF
>-|once|TRBJ2-7|TRBV20-1
TGCAGTGCGGACCCGGGGGCGACCTACAATGAGCAGTACTTC
CSADPGATYNEQYF
>TRBD2|-|TRBJ2-5|TRBV20-1
TGCAGTGCTAGAGGTGGCGGGAGGTTAGAGACCCAGTACTTC
CSARGGGRLETQYF
>-|-|TRBJ1-5|TRBV10-3
TGTGCCATCAGTGAGTACATGGATCAGCCCCAGCATTTT
CAISEYMDQPQHF
>-|-|TRBJ2-1|TRBV2
TGTGCCAGCACCATGGCGGAGGGTAACTACAATGAGCAGTTCTTC
CASTMAEGNYNEQFF
>-|-|TRBJ1-2|TRBV19
TGTGCCAGTAGTCTCCAGTCCTCCTATGGCTACACCTTC
CASSLQSSYGYTF
>TRBD2|-|TRBJ2-2|TRBV28
TGTGCCAGCAGTCCTGCGGGAGCGGTGGAGCTGTTTTTT
CASSPAGAVELFF
>TRBD1|-|TRBJ2-7|TRBV29-1
TGCAGCGTTGGGCCCCGGGACAGATACGAGCAGTACTTC
CSVGPRDRYEQYF
>-|few|TRBJ1-2|TRBV27
TGTGCCAGCGCCCGTTTCTACAGGGAGCAGGTCTATGGCTACACCTTC
CASARFYREQVYGYTF
>TRBD2|few|TRBJ2-5|TRBV27
TGTGCCAGCATCGGGGTAGCGGGAGAAGCGGAGACCCAGTACTTC
CASIGVAGEAETQYF
>TRBD2|few|TRBJ2-4|TRBV20-1
TGCAGTGCTAGGGTGACTAGCGGGAGTGGTGCCAAAAACATTCAGTACTTC
CSARVTSGSGAKNIQYF
>-|once|TRBJ2-3|TRBV20-1
TGCAGTGCTAGAGCCCGGGCCGCTAGCACAGATACGCAGTATTTT
CSARARAASTDTQYF
>TRBD2|-|TRBJ2-3|TRBV2
TGTGCCAGCAGTGAAATTAGTTGGCGGGAGGGCACAGATACGCAGTATTTT
CASSEISWREGTDTQYF
>-|-|TRBJ1-1|TRBV27
TGTGCCAGCAGCCGTGTTTCCCGTTTGAACACTGAAGCTTTCTTT
CASSRVSRLNTEAFF
>TRBD1|-|TRBJ1-1|TRBV7-9
TGTGCCAGCAGCACCGCGACAGGGAAAGGCACTGAAGCTTTCTTT
CASSTATGKGTEAFF
>-|few|TRBJ1-1|TRBV6-1
TGTGCCAGCAATTCCAGGAGAACTGAAGCTTTCTTT
CASNSRRTEAFF
>TRBD2|-|TRBJ2-7|TRBV7-2
TGTGCCAGCGGGCGAGTAGCGGGACCCTGCGAGCAGTACTTC
CASGRVAGPCEQYF
>-|-|TRBJ1-2|TRBV27
TGTGCCAGCAGTTTAGAGGGGGATACTGGCTACACCTTC
CASSLEGDTGYTF
>-|-|TRBJ1-1|TRBV10-3
TGTGCCATCTGTAAGCTCCCAAACACTGAAGCTTTCTTT
CAICKLPNTEAFF
>TRBD1|few|TRBJ1-2|TRBV20-1
TGCAGTGCTAGAGATGGACAGGGGGTTGGCTACACCTTC
CSARDGQGVGYTF
>TRBD2|-|TRBJ2-7|TRBV7-9
TGTGCCAGCAGCTTAGCTCTAGCGGAAACCTACGAGCAGTACTTC
CASSLALAETYEQYF
>TRBD2|few|TRBJ2-4|TRBV19
TGTGCCAGTAGTATAATCCCGGGACTAGCGGGAGTGAACGTCAAAAACATTCAGTACTTC
CASSIIPGLAGVNVKNIQYF
>TRBD2|-|TRBJ2-7|TRBV25-1
TGTACCAGCAGTGAGACTCTACTAGCGGGAGTTAACGAGCAGTACTTC
CTSSETLLAGVNEQYF
>TRBD1|-|TRBJ2-5|TRBV7-9
TGTGCCAGCAGCTTAAGTTGGGACAGTGGCCACAATGAGCAGTACTTC
CASSLSWDSGHNEQYF
>-|few|TRBJ2-2|TRBV6-6
TGTGCCAGCCTATATGGGGGTACCGGGGAGCTGTTTTTT
CASLYGGTGELFF
>-|-|TRBJ1-1|TRBV6-1
TGTGCCAGCAGTGAACAGGAAGCTTTCTTT
CASSEQEAFF
>-|-|TRBJ2-5|TRBV14
TGTGCCAGCAGCCAAAAGGAAGGACTTTTTAATGAGCAGTACTTC
CASSQKEGLFNEQYF
>-|few|TRBJ2-5|TRBV20-1
TGCAGTGTTCAGGGTGGGCCAGAGACCCAGTACTTC
CSVQGGPETQYF
>-|-|TRBJ2-7|TRBV3-1
TGTGCCAGCAGCCCCCCCCGAGGGACGTTTGGGTTTTCATACGAGCAGTACTTC
CASSPPRGTFGFSYEQYF
>-|-|TRBJ1-6|TRBV6-1
TGTGCCAGCAGTCTACAGCCGACAGGAAACCATTCACCCCTCCACTTT
CASSLQPTGNHSPLHF
>-|-|TRBJ1-2|TRBV5-1
TGCGCCAGCAGCTTGTGGCCTTTTCGGGATGGCTACACCTTC
CASSLWPFRDGYTF
>TRBD2|-|TRBJ2-5|TRBV7-9
TGTGCCAGCAGATCAAGTAGCGGGAGGTCAACCCAGTACTTC
CASRSSSGRSTQYF
>TRBD2|-|TRBJ2-5|TRBV12-5
TGTGCTAGTGGTTTGCAGCGGGGGGTCTACAATGAGCAGTACTTC
CASGLQRGVYNEQYF
>-|-|TRBJ2-7|TRBV28
TGTGCCAGCAGCATGACAGGTTTCCCTTCCTACGAGCAGTACTTC
CASSMTGFPSYEQYF
>TRBD1|-|TRBJ1-6|TRBV7-8
TGTGCCGGCAGCGGAAGACAGGGGCAGAGGTCCTATAATTCACCCCTCCACTTT
CAGSGRQGQRSYNSPLHF
>-|few|TRBJ1-6|TRBV20-1
TGCAGTGCTAGCCCCGCAGTAGGGTATAATTCACCCCTCCACTTT
CSASPAVGYNSPLHF
>TRBD1|-|TRBJ1-2|TRBV27
TGTGCCAGCAGCTTACGAGGGACAGGGGTTAACTATGGCTACACCTTC
CASSLRGTGVNYGYTF
>-|-|TRBJ1-2|TRBV25-1
TGTGCCAGCAGTTATCAGGAAGGCTACACCTTC
CASSYQEGYTF
>-|-|TRBJ2-5|TRBV2
TGTGCCAGCAGTGAAGCGCTACACCCTACCGTGCAGCGGTACTTC
CASSEALHPTVQRYF
>TRBD2|-|TRBJ2-7|TRBV7-8
TGTGCCAGCAGCTTAGAAAGCGGGGTGGACGAGCAGTACTTC
CASSLESGVDEQYF